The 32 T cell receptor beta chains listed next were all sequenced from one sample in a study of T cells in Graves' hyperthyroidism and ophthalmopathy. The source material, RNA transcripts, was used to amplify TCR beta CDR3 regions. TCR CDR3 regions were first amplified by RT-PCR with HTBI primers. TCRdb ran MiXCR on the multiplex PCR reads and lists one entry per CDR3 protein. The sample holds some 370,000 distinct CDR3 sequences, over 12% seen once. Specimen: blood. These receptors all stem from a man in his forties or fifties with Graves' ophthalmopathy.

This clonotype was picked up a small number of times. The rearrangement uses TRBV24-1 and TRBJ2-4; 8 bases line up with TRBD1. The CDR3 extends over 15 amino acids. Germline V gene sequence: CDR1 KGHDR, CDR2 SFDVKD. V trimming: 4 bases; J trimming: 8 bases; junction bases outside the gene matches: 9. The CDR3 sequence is CATSDHGQGRDIQYF. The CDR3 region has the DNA TGTGCCACCAGTGACCACGGACAGGGACGGGACATTCAGTACTTC.

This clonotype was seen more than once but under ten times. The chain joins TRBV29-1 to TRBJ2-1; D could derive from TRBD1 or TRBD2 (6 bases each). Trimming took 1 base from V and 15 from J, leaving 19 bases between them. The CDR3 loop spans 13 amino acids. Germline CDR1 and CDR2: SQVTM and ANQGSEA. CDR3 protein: CSVEGPVGGHGFF. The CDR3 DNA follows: TGCAGCGTTGAAGGACCTGTCGGGGGCCACGGGTTCTTC.

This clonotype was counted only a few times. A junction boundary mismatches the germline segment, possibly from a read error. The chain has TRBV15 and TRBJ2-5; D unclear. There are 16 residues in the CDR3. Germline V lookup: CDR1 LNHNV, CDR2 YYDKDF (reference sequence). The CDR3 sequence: CATSRDLSTLQGTQYF. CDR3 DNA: TGTGCCACCAGCAGGGATCTCTCCACCCTACAAGGGACCCAGTACTTC.

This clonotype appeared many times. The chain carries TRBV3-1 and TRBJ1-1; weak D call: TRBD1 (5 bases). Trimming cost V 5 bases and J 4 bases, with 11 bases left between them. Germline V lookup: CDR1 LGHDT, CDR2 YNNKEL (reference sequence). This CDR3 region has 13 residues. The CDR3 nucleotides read TGTGCCAGCAGCGCCCAGGGCGTCACTGAAGCTTTCTTT. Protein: CASSAQGVTEAFF.

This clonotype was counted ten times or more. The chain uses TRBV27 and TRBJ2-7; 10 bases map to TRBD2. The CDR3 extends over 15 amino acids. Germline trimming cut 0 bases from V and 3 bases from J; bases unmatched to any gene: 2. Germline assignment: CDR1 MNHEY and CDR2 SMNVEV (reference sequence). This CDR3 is CASSLSSGRYYEQYF. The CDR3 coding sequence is TGTGCCAGCAGTTTATCTAGCGGGAGGTACTACGAGCAGTACTTC.

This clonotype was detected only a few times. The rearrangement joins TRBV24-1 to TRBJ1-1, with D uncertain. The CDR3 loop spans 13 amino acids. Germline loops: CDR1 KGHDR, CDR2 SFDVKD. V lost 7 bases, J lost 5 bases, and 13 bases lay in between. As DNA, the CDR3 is TGTGCCACCAGAAAGGTGGGTTCAACTGAAGCTTTCTTT. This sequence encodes CATRKVGSTEAFF.

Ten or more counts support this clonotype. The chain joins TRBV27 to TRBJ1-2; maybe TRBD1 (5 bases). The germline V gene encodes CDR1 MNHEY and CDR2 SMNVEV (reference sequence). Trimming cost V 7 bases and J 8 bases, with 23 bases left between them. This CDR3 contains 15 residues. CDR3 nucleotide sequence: TGTGCCAGCACATCTCTCGGGGGAACCTGGGAAGGCTACACCTTC. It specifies CASTSLGGTWEGYTF.

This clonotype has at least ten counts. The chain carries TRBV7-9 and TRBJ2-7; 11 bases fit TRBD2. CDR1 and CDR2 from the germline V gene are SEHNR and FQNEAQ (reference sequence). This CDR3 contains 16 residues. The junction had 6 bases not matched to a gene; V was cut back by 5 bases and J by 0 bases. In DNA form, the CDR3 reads TGTGCCAGCAGCATGCCAACTAGCGGGAGCTCCTACGAGCAGTACTTC. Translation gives CASSMPTSGSSYEQYF.

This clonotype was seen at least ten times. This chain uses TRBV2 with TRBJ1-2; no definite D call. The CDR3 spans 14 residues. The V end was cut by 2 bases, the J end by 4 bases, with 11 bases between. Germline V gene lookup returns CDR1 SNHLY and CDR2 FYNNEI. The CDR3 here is CASSESARTYGYTF. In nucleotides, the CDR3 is TGTGCCAGCAGTGAATCGGCAAGGACCTATGGCTACACCTTC.

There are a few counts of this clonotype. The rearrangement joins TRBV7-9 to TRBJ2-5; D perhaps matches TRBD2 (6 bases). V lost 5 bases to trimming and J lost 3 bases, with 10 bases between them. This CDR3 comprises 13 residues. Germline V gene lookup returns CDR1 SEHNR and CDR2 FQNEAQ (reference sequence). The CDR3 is CASSPLAKETQYF. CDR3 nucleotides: TGTGCCAGCAGCCCTCTAGCGAAAGAGACCCAGTACTTC.

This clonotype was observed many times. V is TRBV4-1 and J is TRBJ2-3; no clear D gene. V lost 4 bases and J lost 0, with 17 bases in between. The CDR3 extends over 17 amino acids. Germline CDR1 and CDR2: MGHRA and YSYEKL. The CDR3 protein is CASSPDPPSASTDTQYF. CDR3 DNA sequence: TGCGCCAGCAGCCCTGACCCCCCCTCTGCTAGCACAGATACGCAGTATTTT.

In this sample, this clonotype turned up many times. CDR3: CASSPGPGQVSSYEQYF. The DNA for the CDR3 is TGTGCCAGCAGCCCGGGGCCGGGACAGGTGAGCTCCTACGAGCAGTACTTC. The V call is TRBV11-3, the J call TRBJ2-7; 8 bases are a match to TRBD1. Trimming removed 5 bases from V and 0 bases from J; junction bases left unmatched: 12. Germline-derived CDR1 and CDR2 are SGHNT and YENEEA. CDR3 length: 17 residues. Filled out from reference TRBV11-3 and TRBJ2-7, the complete variable domain reads EAGVVQSPRYKIIEKKQPVAFWCNPISGHNTLYWYLQNLGQGPELLIRYENEEAVDDSQLPKDRFSAERLKGVDSTLKIQPAELGDSAVYLCASSPGPGQVSSYEQYFGPGTRLTVT.

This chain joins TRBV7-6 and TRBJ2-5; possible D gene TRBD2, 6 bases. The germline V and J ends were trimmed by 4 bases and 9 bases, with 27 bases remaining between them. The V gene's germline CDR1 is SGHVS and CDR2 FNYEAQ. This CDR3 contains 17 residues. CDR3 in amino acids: CASSSSQGSGLAPAQYF. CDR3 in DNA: TGTGCCAGCAGCTCCAGCCAGGGTAGCGGCCTGGCGCCCGCCCAGTACTTC. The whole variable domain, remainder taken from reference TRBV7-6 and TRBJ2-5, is GAGVSQSPRYKVTKRGQDVALRCDPISGHVSLYWYRQALGQGPEFLTYFNYEAQQDKSGLPNDRFSAERPEGSISTLTIQRTEQRDSAMYRCASSSSQGSGLAPAQYFGPGTRLLVL.

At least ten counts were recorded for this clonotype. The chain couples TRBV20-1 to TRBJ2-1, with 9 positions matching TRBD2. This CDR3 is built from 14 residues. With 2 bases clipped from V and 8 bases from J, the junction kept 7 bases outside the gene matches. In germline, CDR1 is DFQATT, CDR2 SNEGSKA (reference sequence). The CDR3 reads CSARWVAGGDEQFF. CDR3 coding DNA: TGCAGTGCTAGATGGGTGGCGGGAGGGGATGAGCAGTTCTTC.

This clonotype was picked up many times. CDR3 sequence reads: CATSDSGTLSNTEAFF. CDR3 sequence (DNA): TGTGCCACCAGTGATAGCGGGACACTCTCGAACACTGAAGCTTTCTTT. This sequence joins TRBV24-1 and TRBJ1-1; tentatively, D is TRBD1 (6 bases). Trimming took off 3 bases at V and 1 base at J, with 14 bases between the two ends. Per germline, CDR1 KGHDR and CDR2 SFDVKD. CDR3 length: 16 residues.

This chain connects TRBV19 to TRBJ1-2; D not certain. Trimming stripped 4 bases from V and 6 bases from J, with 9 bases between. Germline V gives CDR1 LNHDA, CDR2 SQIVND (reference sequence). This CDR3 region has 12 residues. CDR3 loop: CASSKQLNGYTF. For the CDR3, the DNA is TGTGCCAGTAGTAAACAACTAAATGGCTACACCTTC.

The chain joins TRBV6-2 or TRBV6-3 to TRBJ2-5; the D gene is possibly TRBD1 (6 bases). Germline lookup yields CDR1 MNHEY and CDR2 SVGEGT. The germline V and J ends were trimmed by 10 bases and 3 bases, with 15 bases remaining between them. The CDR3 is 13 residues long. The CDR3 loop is CAIAFQGKETQYF. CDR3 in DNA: TGTGCCATAGCATTTCAGGGGAAAGAGACCCAGTACTTC.

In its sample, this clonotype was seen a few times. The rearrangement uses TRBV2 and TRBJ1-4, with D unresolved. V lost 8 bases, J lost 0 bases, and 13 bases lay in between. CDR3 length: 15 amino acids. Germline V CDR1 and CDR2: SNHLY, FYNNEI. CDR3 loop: CASVVEHSTNEKLFF. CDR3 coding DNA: TGTGCCAGCGTGGTCGAGCACTCAACTAATGAAAAACTGTTTTTT.

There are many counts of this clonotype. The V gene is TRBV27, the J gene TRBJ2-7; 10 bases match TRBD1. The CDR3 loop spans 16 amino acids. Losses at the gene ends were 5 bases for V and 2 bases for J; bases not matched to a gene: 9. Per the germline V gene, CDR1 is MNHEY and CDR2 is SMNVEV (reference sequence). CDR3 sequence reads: CASSLGPTGGPYEQYF. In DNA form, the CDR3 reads TGTGCCAGCAGTCTCGGCCCGACAGGGGGCCCCTACGAGCAGTACTTC.

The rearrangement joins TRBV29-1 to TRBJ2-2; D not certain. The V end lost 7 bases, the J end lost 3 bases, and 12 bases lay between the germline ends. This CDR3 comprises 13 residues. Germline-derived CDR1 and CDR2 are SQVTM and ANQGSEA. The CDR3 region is CSARLTYTGELFF. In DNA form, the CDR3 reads TGCAGCGCCCGCCTCACTTACACCGGGGAGCTGTTTTTT.

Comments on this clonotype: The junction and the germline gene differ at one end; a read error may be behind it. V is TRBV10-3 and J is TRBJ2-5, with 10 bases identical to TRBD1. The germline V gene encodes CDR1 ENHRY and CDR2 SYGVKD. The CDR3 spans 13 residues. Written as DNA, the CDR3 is TGTGCCGCTACCGGGACAGGGGAAGAGACCCAGTGCTTC. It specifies CAATGTGEETQCF.

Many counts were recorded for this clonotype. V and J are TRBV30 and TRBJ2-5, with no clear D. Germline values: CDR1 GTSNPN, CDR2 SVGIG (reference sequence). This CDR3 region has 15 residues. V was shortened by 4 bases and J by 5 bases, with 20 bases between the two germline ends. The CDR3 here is CAWTLGPRARETQYF. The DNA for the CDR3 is TGTGCCTGGACTCTAGGACCGAGAGCCCGGGAGACCCAGTACTTC.

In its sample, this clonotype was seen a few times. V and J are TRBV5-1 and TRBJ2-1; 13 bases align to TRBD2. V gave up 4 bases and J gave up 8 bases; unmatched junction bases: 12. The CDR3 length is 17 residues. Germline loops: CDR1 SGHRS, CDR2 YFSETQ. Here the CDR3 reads CASSVGRGTSGIYEQFF. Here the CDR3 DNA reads TGCGCCAGCAGCGTAGGCAGGGGGACTAGCGGGATTTATGAGCAGTTCTTC.

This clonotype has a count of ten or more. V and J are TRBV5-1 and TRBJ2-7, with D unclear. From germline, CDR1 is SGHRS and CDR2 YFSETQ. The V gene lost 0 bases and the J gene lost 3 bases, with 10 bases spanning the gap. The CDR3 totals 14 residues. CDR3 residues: CASSLEATSYEQYF. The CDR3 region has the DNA TGCGCCAGCAGCTTGGAAGCAACCAGCTACGAGCAGTACTTC.

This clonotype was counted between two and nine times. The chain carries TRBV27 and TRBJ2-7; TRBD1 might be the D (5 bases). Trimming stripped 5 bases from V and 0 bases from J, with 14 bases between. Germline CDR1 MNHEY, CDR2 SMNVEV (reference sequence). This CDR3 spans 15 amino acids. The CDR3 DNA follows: TGTGCCAGCAGTCCCGGCCAGGGTCCCTCCTACGAGCAGTACTTC. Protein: CASSPGQGPSYEQYF.

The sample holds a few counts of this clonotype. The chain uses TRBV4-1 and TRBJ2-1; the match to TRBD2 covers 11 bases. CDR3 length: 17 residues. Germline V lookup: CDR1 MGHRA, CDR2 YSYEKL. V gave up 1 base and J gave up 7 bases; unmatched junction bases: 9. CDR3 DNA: TGCGCCAGCAGCCAAGGGGACCGGGCTAGCGGGAGGAATGAGCAGTTCTTC. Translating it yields CASSQGDRASGRNEQFF.

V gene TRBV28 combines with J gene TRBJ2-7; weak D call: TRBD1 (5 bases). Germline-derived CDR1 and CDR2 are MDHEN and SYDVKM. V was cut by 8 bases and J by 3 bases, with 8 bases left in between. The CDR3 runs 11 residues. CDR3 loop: CASQGSYEQYF. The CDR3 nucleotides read TGTGCCAGCCAGGGAAGCTACGAGCAGTACTTC. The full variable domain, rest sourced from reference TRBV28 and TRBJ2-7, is DVKVTQSSRYLVKRTGEKVFLECVQDMDHENMFWYRQDPGLGLRLIYFSYDVKMKEKGDIPEGYSVSREKKERFSLILESASTNQTSMYLCASQGSYEQYFGPGTRLTVT.

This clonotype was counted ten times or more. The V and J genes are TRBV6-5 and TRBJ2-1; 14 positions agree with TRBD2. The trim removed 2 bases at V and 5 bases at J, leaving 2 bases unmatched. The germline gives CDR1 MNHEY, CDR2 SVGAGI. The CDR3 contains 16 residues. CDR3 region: CASSYMGLAGDNEQFF. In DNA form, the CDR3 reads TGTGCCAGCAGTTACATGGGACTAGCGGGAGACAATGAGCAGTTCTTC.

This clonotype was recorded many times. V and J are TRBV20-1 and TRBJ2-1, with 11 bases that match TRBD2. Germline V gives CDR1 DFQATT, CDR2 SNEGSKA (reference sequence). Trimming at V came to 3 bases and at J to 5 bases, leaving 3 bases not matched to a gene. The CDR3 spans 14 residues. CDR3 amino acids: CSASLGLADNEQFF. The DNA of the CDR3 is TGCAGTGCTAGCCTGGGACTAGCGGACAATGAGCAGTTCTTC.

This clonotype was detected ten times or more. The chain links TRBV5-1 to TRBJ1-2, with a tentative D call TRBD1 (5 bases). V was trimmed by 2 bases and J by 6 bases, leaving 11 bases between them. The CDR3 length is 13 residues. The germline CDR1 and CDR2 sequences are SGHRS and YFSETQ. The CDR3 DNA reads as TGCGCCAGCAGCTTCGGGGGATCGGATGGCTACACCTTC. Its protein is CASSFGGSDGYTF.

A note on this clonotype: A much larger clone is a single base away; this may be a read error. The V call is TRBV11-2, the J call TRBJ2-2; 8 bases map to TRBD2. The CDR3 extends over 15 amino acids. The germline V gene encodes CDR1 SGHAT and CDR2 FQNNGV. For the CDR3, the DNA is TGTGCCAGCAGCTTTAGCGGGATTAACACCGGGAAGCTGTTTTTT. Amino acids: CASSFSGINTGKLFF.

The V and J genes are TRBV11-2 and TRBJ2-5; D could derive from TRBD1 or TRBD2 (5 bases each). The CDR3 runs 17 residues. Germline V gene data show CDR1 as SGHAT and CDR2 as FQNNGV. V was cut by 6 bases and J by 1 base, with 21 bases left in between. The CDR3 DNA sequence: TGTGCCAGCAGACATACCTGGCAAGGGACCTCCCAAGAGACCCAGTACTTC. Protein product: CASRHTWQGTSQETQYF.